What follows are 15 T cell receptor beta chains derived from one specimen sequenced in a study of cytomegalovirus exposure and HLA in healthy donors (TCRdb year 2017). The library relied on the immunoSEQ multiplex PCR assay. A mixture of 60 forward primers for TCR Vbeta segments and 13 reverse primers for TCR Jbeta segments was used in the multiplex PCR. The source is immuneACCESS, and TCRdb retained only in-frame sequences with V and J called. Part of the clones is not carried over; for the studies checked, unresolved V genes explain less than half of this, and the remainder is unexplained. This sample gives 150,000 or so clones in total; roughly four fifths of them show up just once. Roughly 4.3% of the sample is taken by the ten largest. Sequenced material: PBMCs. These receptors were collected from a man aged 50-59 years in good health and CMV-seropositive.

The table lists this clone with a count of one. The gene calls are TRBV2 and TRBJ1-5; TRBD1 matches 7 bases. Unmatched junction bases numbered 10, after V lost 7 bases and J lost 4 bases. The CDR3 loop spans 15 amino acids. Germline V gives CDR1 SNHLY, CDR2 FYNNEI. The CDR3: CASKGQGVENQPQHF. DNA for the CDR3: TGTGCCAGCAAGGGGCAGGGGGTAGAGAATCAGCCCCAGCATTTT. Using reference TRBV2 and TRBJ1-5 for the parts outside the CDR3, the full variable domain is EPEVTQTPSHQVTQMGQEVILRCVPISNHLYFYWYRQILGQKVEFLVSFYNNEISEKSEIFDDQFSVERPDGSNFTLKIRSTKLEDSAMYFCASKGQGVENQPQHFGDGTRLSIL.

This sequence joins TRBV13 and TRBJ1-6; D not certain. The CDR3 length is 13 residues. The V end lost 0 bases, the J end lost 7 bases, and 4 bases lay between the germline ends. CDR1 and CDR2 (germline): PRHDT, FYEKMQ (reference sequence). The CDR3 region is CASSLGENSPLHF. The DNA for the CDR3 is TGTGCCAGCAGCTTAGGGGAGAATTCACCCCTCCACTTT.

The chain joins TRBV18 to TRBJ2-4; TRBD1 matches at 12 bases. The V gene end was trimmed by 6 bases and the J gene end by 7 bases; junction bases not matched to a gene: 7. The CDR3 spans 15 residues. CDR1 and CDR2 from the germline V gene are KGHSH and LQKENI. The CDR3: CASSGDRGPYNIQYF. In DNA, the CDR3 is TGTGCCAGCTCCGGGGACAGGGGGCCCTACAACATTCAGTACTTC.

The chain couples TRBV7-3 to TRBJ2-2; D unclear. V lost 2 bases to trimming and J lost 4 bases, with 8 bases between them. The CDR3 sequence is 14 residues long. Germline V gene data show CDR1 as SGHTA and CDR2 as FQGTGA. CDR3 sequence: CASSLSDSTGELFF. CDR3 sequence (DNA): TGTGCCAGCAGCTTATCAGATTCCACCGGGGAGCTGTTTTTT.

The V call is TRBV2, the J call TRBJ1-5; weak D call: TRBD1 (5 bases). CDR1 and CDR2 from the germline V gene are SNHLY and FYNNEI. The V end was cut by 5 bases, the J end by 9 bases, with 11 bases between. This CDR3 is 12 amino acids long. CDR3 coding DNA: TGTGCCAGCAGTTCCGGGACTTCGCCCCAGCATTTT. It codes for CASSSGTSPQHF.

The chain has TRBV19 and TRBJ1-6, with D possibly TRBD1 on 5 matching bases. Germline V gene lookup returns CDR1 LNHDA and CDR2 SQIVND (reference sequence). This CDR3 region has 14 residues. V lost 6 bases and J 7 bases, leaving 13 bases between the germline ends. The CDR3 DNA follows: TGTGCCAGTAGACCGGGACTTGGGAATTCACCCCTCCACTTT. Translated: CASRPGLGNSPLHF.

This chain uses TRBV9 with TRBJ2-7; no definite D call. The CDR3 is 14 amino acids. Germline V gene data show CDR1 as SGDLS and CDR2 as YYNGEE. The germline V and J ends were trimmed by 0 bases and 3 bases, with 10 bases remaining between them. In nucleotides, the CDR3 is TGTGCCAGCAGCGTAGAGTCGCCCAGCTACGAGCAGTACTTC. Translating gives CASSVESPSYEQYF.

The chain carries TRBV4-1 and TRBJ2-7; D is perhaps TRBD2 (7 bases). Germline V gives CDR1 MGHRA, CDR2 YSYEKL. V was pared by 2 bases and J by 0 bases, with 23 bases between. CDR3 length: 19 residues. The CDR3 region has the DNA TGCGCCAGCAGCCAAAGCGGTGGGCGGGGGCCACTTTACTCCTACGAGCAGTACTTC. Residues: CASSQSGGRGPLYSYEQYF.

The chain couples TRBV9 to TRBJ1-3; D remains ambiguous. Trimming left V 0 bases short and J 3 bases short, with 7 bases between. Germline lookup yields CDR1 SGDLS and CDR2 YYNGEE. The CDR3 runs to 14 residues. The CDR3 bases are TGTGCCAGCAGCGTAGAAGACATTGGAAACACCATATATTTT. It yields the protein CASSVEDIGNTIYF.

The chain employs TRBV7-9 and TRBJ2-1; 12 positions agree with TRBD2. CDR3 size: 15 residues. In germline, CDR1 is SEHNR, CDR2 FQNEAQ (reference sequence). J gave up 6 bases and V 5 bases, and 5 bases lay outside the gene matches. CDR3 sequence: CASSPLAGGLNEQFF. The CDR3 coding sequence is TGTGCCAGCAGCCCCCTAGCGGGGGGGCTCAATGAGCAGTTCTTC.

This clone was detected only a few times. The chain has TRBV27 and TRBJ1-6; no definite D call. Germline-derived CDR1 and CDR2 are MNHEY and SMNVEV (reference sequence). The CDR3 consists of 15 residues. Trimming removed 5 bases from V and 15 bases from J, with 23 bases in between. CDR3 bases: TGTGCCAGCAGTCGGGAGACGGGCAATTCTCTGAACCTCCACTTT. Translation gives CASSRETGNSLNLHF.

This clone was observed a single time. The rearrangement joins TRBV28 to TRBJ2-7; 13 positions agree with TRBD2. Germline V lookup: CDR1 MDHEN, CDR2 SYDVKM. This CDR3 has 16 amino acids. Trimming cost V 5 bases and J 3 bases; bases outside gene matches: 7. The CDR3 DNA is TGTGCCAGCAGTCCCGGGGGGACTAGCGGGATCTACGAGCAGTACTTC. Its protein product is CASSPGGTSGIYEQYF.

V and J are TRBV6-5 and TRBJ2-6; the D is unclear. The CDR3 has 14 amino acids. Looked up from germline, CDR1 is MNHEY and CDR2 is SVGAGI. V was cut by 6 bases and J by 0 bases, with 6 bases left in between. This chain's CDR3 is CASRASSGANVLTF. The CDR3, as DNA: TGTGCCAGCAGAGCTTCCTCTGGGGCCAACGTCCTGACTTTC.

The chain joins TRBV27 to TRBJ2-6, with D unclear. The CDR3 sequence is 14 residues long. The germline gives CDR1 MNHEY, CDR2 SMNVEV (reference sequence). V was shortened by 5 bases and J by 13 bases, with 18 bases between the two germline ends. The DNA for the CDR3 is TGTGCCAGCAGTGCTTCTGACGGAGTGGAAGTCCTGACTTTC. Residues: CASSASDGVEVLTF.

The rearrangement links TRBV4-2 to TRBJ1-4, with 9 bases matching TRBD1. This CDR3 has 20 amino acids. In germline, CDR1 is LGHNA, CDR2 YNFKEQ. The J segment lost 0 bases and the V segment lost 0 bases, leaving 11 bases of the junction unmatched. DNA of the CDR3: TGTGCCAGCAGCCAAGAACGTGGGACAGGGAAAGGTGCAACTAATGAAAAACTGTTTTTT. This encodes CASSQERGTGKGATNEKLFF.